These 16 T cell receptor beta chains originate from one sample sequenced in a study of CD8+ T cells in alopecia areata (dated by TCRdb to 2016 to 2019). Pooled mouse cutaneous lymph node cells were stained for CD4, CD8alpha, NKG2D, NKG2ACE and other markers and were then sorted on a BD Influx. Libraries were prepared through the immunoSEQ multiplex PCR assay. To provide template for TCR sequencing, every sample had RNA extracted and reverse transcribed into cDNA. Sourced from immuneACCESS, this table was stored by TCRdb with only in-frame sequences that have V and J called. A share of the clones is absent; for the studies checked, an unresolved V gene accounts for under half, and the remainder has no known explanation. For this sample the table reports 270,000 or so clones, with no clone seen just once. The ten largest make up roughly 1.2% of the sample. Sequenced sample: CD4+ T cells sorted from a lymph node. The origin of the receptors is a C3H/HeJ mouse with alopecia areata. Mice of this strain carry the MHC haplotype H2-k.

Comments on this clone: Mouse names are used for the genes. Read data end 4 residues before the CDR3 end; the end is taken from the germline J gene. The chain is built from TRBV17 and TRBJ2-7; 10 positions match TRBD1. CDR3 length: 14 amino acids. Germline V gene lookup returns CDR1 MNHDT and CDR2 YYDKIL. The CDR3 is CASSPGQGRYEQYF. CDR3 bases read: TGTGCTAGCAGTCCGGGACAGGGGCGTTAT.

There are a few counts of this clone. Genes here carry mouse names. The read stops 4 residues short of the end of the CDR3; the missing end is completed from the germline J gene. The chain carries TRBV13-3 and TRBJ2-2, with TRBD2 identical over 8 bases. The germline V gene encodes CDR1 NNHDY and CDR2 SYVADS. V was pared by 6 bases and J by 3 bases, with 7 bases of the junction left unmatched. This CDR3 spans 15 amino acids. CDR3 residues: CASTGGATYTGQLYF. The sequenced part of the CDR3 DNA is TGTGCCAGCACGGGGGGGGCGACGTACACCGGG.

This clone has more than one count but fewer than ten. The germline and genes are mouse ones. The missing CDR3 end, 4 residues past where the read stops, is filled in from the germline J gene. V gene TRBV14 combines with J gene TRBJ2-2; TRBD2 is a possible D gene (6 bases). V lost 0 bases and J 0 bases, leaving 6 bases between the germline ends. The CDR3 consists of 15 residues. In germline, CDR1 is SGHDT, CDR2 FRDEAV. The CDR3 DNA, read in part, is TGTGCCAGCAGTTTCTGGGGGGCAAACACCGGG. Translated, it gives CASSFWGANTG. The whole CDR3 sequence reads CASSFWGANTGQLYF.

This clone was detected many times. The gene symbols are mouse symbols. Read coverage stops 4 residues before the CDR3 terminus; the germline J gene supplies the remainder. Different DNA sequences within this sample yield the same CDR3. The rearrangement links TRBV1 to TRBJ2-3, with 9 positions matching TRBD2. The CDR3 has 15 amino acids. Germline CDR1 and CDR2: NSQYPW and LRSPGD (reference sequence). The junction had 1 base not matched to a gene; V was cut back by 3 bases and J by 0 bases. This CDR3 is CTCSAGGASAETLYF. CDR3 DNA, as far as it was read: TGCACCTGCAGTGCTGGGGGGGCTAGTGCAGAA. Drawing the rest from reference TRBV1 and TRBJ2-3, the complete variable domain is VTLLEQNPRWRLVPRGQAVNLRCILKNSQYPWMSWYQQDLQKQLQWLFTLRSPGDKEVKSLPGADYLATRVTDTELRLQVANMSQGRTLYCTCSAGGASAETLYFGSGTRLTVL.

This clone was counted a few times. Germline and genes here are mouse. The sequenced fragment ends 4 residues before the CDR3 boundary, so the rest is inferred from the germline J gene. Within the sample, other DNA sequences also encode this same CDR3. This chain joins TRBV19 and TRBJ2-1; D possibly corresponds to TRBD1 (6 bases). This CDR3 contains 14 residues. Germline CDR1 is FNHDT and CDR2 is SITEND (reference sequence). The V end lost 2 bases, the J end lost 1 base, and 7 bases lay between the germline ends. The CDR3 DNA, read in part, is TGTGCCAGCAGTATGAGGGGGAACTATGCT. This translates into CASSMRGNYA. The whole CDR3 is CASSMRGNYAEQFF.

Points on this clone: The genes are named according to mouse. The read terminates 4 residues ahead of where the CDR3 ends, so the germline J gene completes it. The rearrangement links TRBV1 to TRBJ2-4; D remains ambiguous. The V end lost 3 bases, the J end lost 0 bases, and 4 bases lay between the germline ends. Germline V gene sequence: CDR1 NSQYPW, CDR2 LRSPGD (reference sequence). The CDR3 consists of 13 residues. CDR3 bases read: TGCACCTGCAGTGCCCCTAGTCAAAAC. It specifies CTCSAPSQN. The entire CDR3 sequence reads CTCSAPSQNTLYF.

Concerning this clone itself: Gene and germline names: mouse. The CDR3 goes on 4 residues after the read ends, and that part is filled in from the germline J gene. The rearrangement links TRBV13-1 to TRBJ2-1, with TRBD1 matching 10 bases. The ends lost 2 bases at V and 4 bases at J; junction bases unmatched: 3. Germline assignment: CDR1 NSHNY and CDR2 SYGAGN. CDR3 length: 15 residues. This chain's CDR3 is CASSERQGAYAEQFF. The CDR3 DNA, read in part, is TGTGCCAGCAGTGAACGACAGGGGGCGTATGCT.

As regards this clone: The germline and genes are mouse ones. The read terminates 4 residues ahead of where the CDR3 ends, so the germline J gene completes it. The rearrangement uses TRBV19 and TRBJ2-5; no clear D. The CDR3 totals 15 residues. Trimming pared 1 base from V and 3 bases from J, leaving 12 bases between. CDR1 FNHDT and CDR2 SITEND come from the germline V gene (reference sequence). The CDR3: CASSIRSVGQDTQYF. The DNA read from the CDR3 is TGTGCCAGCAGTATAAGGTCGGTGGGTCAAGAC.

This clone was recorded a few times. Germline and genes: mouse. The read ends 4 residues before the CDR3 terminus; that terminus is restored from the germline J gene. The identical CDR3 is also encoded by other nucleotide sequences in the sample. The genes are TRBV13-1 and TRBJ2-1; 9 positions match TRBD1. The length of the CDR3 is 15 residues. CDR1 NSHNY and CDR2 SYGAGN come from the germline V gene. V shed 3 bases, J shed 1 base, and the junction held 2 bases outside the gene matches. Incomplete CDR3 DNA: TGTGCCAGCAGTGGCGGGACAGGGAACTATGCT. Translated: CASSGGTGNYA. The whole CDR3 is CASSGGTGNYAEQFF.

On this clone: Gene names refer to mouse genes. The CDR3 end is not reached by the read, which stops 4 residues before it; the germline J gene fills it in. The V call is TRBV19, the J call TRBJ2-1, with TRBD1 identical over 7 bases. V shed 6 bases, J shed 3 bases, and the junction held 3 bases outside the gene matches. This CDR3 has 13 amino acids. Germline CDR1 reads FNHDT; CDR2 reads SITEND (reference sequence). The CDR3: CASKGDSYAEQFF. The DNA read from the CDR3 is TGTGCCAGCAAGGGGGACAGCTATGCT.

Worth noting for this clone: Gene names are mouse gene names. The sequence runs out 4 residues before the end of the CDR3; the remainder is reconstructed from the germline J gene. The chain links TRBV5 to TRBJ2-7; 9 bases are shared with TRBD1. Germline V gene sequence: CDR1 LGHNA, CDR2 YNLKQL (reference sequence). CDR3 length: 15 residues. The sequenced part of the CDR3 DNA is TGTGCCAGCAGCCAAGAAGGGACAGGGAGGGAT. This sequence encodes CASSQEGTGRD. The complete CDR3 reads CASSQEGTGRDEQYF.

This clone was seen more than once but under ten times. These gene names are mouse names. The sequence runs out 4 residues before the end of the CDR3; the remainder is reconstructed from the germline J gene. The chain recombines TRBV31 with TRBJ2-1, with 9 nucleotides matching TRBD2. This CDR3 has 15 residues. Looked up from germline, CDR1 is GKSSPN and CDR2 is SITVG. V lost 0 bases, J lost 2 bases, and 2 bases stayed unmatched. CDR3 DNA, as far as it was read: TGTGCCTGGAGTCTACCTGGGGGGGACTATGCT. Amino acid sequence: CAWSLPGGDYA. The entire CDR3 protein is CAWSLPGGDYAEQFF.

As regards this clone: Gene names and germline match the mouse. The read halts 4 residues ahead of the CDR3 end, with the missing end drawn from the germline J gene. V is TRBV19 and J is TRBJ2-1, with a possible D match to TRBD1 (5 bases). This CDR3 is 15 amino acids long. V was clipped by 0 bases and J by 0 bases, with 7 bases between them. Germline V gene sequence: CDR1 FNHDT, CDR2 SITEND (reference sequence). The covered CDR3 bases are TGTGCCAGCAGTATAGGGACACCTAACTATGCT. This sequence encodes CASSIGTPNYA. The entire CDR3 reads CASSIGTPNYAEQFF. The variable domain in full, completed from reference TRBV19 and TRBJ2-1, reads GGIITQTPKFLIGQEGQKLTLKCQQNFNHDTMYWYRQDSGKGLRLIYYSITENDLQKGDLSEGYDASREKKSSFSLTVTSAQKNEMAVFLCASSIGTPNYAEQFFGPGTRLTVL.

This clone was found a few times. Germline and genes: mouse. The read is 4 residues too short to cover the CDR3 end, so that end is filled in from the germline J gene. This rearrangement joins TRBV5 to TRBJ2-1, with TRBD2 identical over 12 bases. V shed 0 bases and J 5 bases; nucleotides not matched to a gene: 2. This CDR3 comprises 16 residues. Germline V gene data show CDR1 as LGHNA and CDR2 as YNLKQL (reference sequence). The chain's CDR3 is CASSQDGDWGDAEQFF. The part of the CDR3 DNA that was read is TGTGCCAGCAGCCAAGATGGGGACTGGGGGGATGCT.

This clone was observed a handful of times. Mouse gene names apply. Sequencing ends 4 residues short of the CDR3 end; the germline J gene provides the rest. The chain employs TRBV14 and TRBJ2-3, with 11 nucleotides matching TRBD2. Unmatched junction bases numbered 2, after V lost 5 bases and J lost 0 bases. In germline, CDR1 is SGHDT, CDR2 FRDEAV. The CDR3 is made up of 15 amino acids. This chain's CDR3 is CASSRLGGSAETLYF. The part of the CDR3 DNA that was read is TGTGCCAGCAGCCGACTGGGGGGGAGTGCAGAA.

Comment on this clone: Any gene name here is a mouse gene name. The CDR3 is cut off 3 residues early in the read; its end comes from the germline J gene. This specimen includes other DNA sequences encoding the same CDR3. The chain links TRBV19 to TRBJ1-6; TRBD1 agrees at 8 bases. TRBJ1-6 is labeled an ORF, and its function is uncertain. Germline V CDR1 and CDR2: FNHDT, SITEND (reference sequence). The J segment lost 5 bases and the V segment lost 4 bases, leaving 2 bases of the junction unmatched. This CDR3 is built from 14 residues. CDR3 sequence reads: CASSRDRNNSPLYF. The part of the CDR3 DNA that was read is TGTGCCAGCAGTCGGGACAGGAATAATTCGCCC.